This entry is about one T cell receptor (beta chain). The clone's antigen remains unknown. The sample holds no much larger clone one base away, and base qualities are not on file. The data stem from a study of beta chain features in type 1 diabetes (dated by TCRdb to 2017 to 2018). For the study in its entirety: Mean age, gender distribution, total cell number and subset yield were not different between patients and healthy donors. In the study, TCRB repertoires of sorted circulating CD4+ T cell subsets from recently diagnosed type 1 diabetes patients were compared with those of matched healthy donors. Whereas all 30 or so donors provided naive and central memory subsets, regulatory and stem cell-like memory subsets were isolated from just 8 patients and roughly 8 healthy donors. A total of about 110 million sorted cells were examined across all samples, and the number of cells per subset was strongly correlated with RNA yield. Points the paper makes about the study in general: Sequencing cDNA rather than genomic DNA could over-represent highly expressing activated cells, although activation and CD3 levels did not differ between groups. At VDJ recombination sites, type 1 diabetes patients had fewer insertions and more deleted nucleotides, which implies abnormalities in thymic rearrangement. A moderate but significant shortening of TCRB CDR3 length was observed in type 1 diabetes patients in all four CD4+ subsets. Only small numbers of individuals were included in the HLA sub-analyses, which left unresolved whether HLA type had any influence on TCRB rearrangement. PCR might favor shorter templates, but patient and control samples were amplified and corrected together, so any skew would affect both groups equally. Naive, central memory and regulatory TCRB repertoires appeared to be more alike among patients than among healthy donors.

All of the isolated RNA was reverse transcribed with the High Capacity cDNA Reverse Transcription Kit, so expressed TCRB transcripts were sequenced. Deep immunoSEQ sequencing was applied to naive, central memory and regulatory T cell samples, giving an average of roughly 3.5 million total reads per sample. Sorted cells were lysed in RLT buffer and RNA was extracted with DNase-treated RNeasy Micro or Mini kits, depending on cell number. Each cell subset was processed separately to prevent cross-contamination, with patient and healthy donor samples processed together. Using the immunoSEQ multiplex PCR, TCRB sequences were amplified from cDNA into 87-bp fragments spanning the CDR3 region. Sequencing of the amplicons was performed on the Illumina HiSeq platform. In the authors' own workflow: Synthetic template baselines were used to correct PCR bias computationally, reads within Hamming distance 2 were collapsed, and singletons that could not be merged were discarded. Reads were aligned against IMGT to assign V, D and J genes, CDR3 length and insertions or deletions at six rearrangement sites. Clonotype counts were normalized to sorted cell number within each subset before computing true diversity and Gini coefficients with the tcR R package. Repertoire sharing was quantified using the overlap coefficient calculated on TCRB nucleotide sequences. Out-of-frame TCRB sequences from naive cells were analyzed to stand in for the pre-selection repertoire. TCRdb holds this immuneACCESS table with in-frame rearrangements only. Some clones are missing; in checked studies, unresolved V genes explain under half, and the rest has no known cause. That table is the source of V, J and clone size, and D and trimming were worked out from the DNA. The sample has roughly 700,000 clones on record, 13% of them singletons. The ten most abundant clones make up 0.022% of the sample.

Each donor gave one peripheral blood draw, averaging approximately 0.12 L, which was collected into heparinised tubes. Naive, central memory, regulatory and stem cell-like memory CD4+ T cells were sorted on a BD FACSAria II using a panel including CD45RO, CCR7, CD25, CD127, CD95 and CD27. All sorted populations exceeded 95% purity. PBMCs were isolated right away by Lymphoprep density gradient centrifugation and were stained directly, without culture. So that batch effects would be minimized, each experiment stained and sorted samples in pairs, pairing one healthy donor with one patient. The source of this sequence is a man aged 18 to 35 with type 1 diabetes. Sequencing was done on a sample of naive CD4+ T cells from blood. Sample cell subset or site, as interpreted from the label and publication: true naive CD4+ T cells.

The nucleotides read TGTGCCACCAGTCTCGGACCCCCCTCCTACAATGAGCAGTTCTTC. The resulting protein is CATSLGPPSYNEQFF. The chain employs TRBV15 and TRBJ2-1; no confident D gene assignment can be made. From a lookup of the germline V gene (reference sequence), CDR1 and CDR2 are LNHNV and YYDKDF. Including the terminal cysteine and phenylalanine, the CDR3 comprises 15 residues. The CDR3 DNA has 45 bases and is translated from base 1. V is clipped by 6 bases and J by 0 bases, and the sequence between their germline boundaries is 12 bases long.